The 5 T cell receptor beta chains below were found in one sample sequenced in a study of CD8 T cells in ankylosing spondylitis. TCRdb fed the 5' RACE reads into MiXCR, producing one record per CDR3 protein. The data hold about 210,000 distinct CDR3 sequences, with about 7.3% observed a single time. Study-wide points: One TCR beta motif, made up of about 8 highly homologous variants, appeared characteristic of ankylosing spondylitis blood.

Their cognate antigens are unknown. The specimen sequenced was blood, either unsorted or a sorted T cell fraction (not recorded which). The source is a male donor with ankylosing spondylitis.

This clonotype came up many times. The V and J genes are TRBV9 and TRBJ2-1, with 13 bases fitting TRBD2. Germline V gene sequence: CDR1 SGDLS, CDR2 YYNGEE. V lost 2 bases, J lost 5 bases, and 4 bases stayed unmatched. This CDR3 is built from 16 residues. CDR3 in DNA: TGTGCCAGCAGCGTTACTAGCGGGGGGGCCCACAATGAGCAGTTCTTC. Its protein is CASSVTSGGAHNEQFF.

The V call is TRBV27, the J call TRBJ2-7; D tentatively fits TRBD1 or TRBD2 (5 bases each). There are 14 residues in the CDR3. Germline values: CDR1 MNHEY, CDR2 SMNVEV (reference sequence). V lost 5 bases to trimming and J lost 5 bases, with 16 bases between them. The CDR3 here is CASSPPGTLNEQYF. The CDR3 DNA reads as TGTGCCAGCAGTCCCCCCGGGACGCTAAACGAGCAGTACTTC.

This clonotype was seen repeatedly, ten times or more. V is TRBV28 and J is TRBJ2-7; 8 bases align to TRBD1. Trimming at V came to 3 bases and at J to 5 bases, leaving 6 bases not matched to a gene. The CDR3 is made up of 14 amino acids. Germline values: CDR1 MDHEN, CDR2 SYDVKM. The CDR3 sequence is CASSFYRGVDEQYF. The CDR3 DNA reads TGTGCCAGCAGTTTCTACAGGGGGGTTGACGAGCAGTACTTC. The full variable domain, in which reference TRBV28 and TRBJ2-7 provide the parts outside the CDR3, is DVKVTQSSRYLVKRTGEKVFLECVQDMDHENMFWYRQDPGLGLRLIYFSYDVKMKEKGDIPEGYSVSREKKERFSLILESASTNQTSMYLCASSFYRGVDEQYFGPGTRLTVT.

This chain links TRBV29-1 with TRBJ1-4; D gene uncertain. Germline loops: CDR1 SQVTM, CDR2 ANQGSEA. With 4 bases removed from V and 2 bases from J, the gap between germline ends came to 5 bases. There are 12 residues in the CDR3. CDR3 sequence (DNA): TGCAGCGTTGCAGAGACTAATGAAAAACTGTTTTTT. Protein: CSVAETNEKLFF.

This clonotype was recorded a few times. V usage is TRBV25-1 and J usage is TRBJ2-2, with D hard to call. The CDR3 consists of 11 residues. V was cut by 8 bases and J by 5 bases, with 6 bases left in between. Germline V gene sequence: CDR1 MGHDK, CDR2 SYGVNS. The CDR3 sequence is CASGLTGELFF. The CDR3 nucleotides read TGTGCCAGCGGGTTAACCGGGGAGCTGTTTTTT.